This TCR beta chain is drawn from a study of read filtering for tumor transcriptome and immune sequencing. The overall study: Patients were approximately 17 male and roughly 15 female, mean age approximately 60 years, range about 47 to 80. By R-ISS, stages I, II and III held 8, 16 and 7 patients. Notes on the study in general: This fraction held mixed bone marrow immune cells after CD138-negative sorting.

Germline V gene data show CDR1 as LNHDA and CDR2 as SQIVND (reference sequence). CDR3 size: 13 residues. Remarks on this clonotype: Its antigen remains unknown. A much larger clone is a single base away; this may be a read error.

This library used approximately 0.4 ug RNA and molecular barcoded adaptors spanning alpha/delta and beta/gamma chains. TCRdb analysed the reads with MiXCR anew, one entry per CDR3 protein. This table holds fewer than 30,000 distinct CDR3 sequences, 20% to 25% found once. This sequence originates from a donor aged 40 or over with multiple myeloma. This chain uses TRBV19 with TRBJ2-1; perhaps TRBD2 as D (6 bases). The specimen was a population of CD138-negative cells sorted from bone marrow. The CDR3: CASRAGTFNERFF. CDR3 nucleotides: TGTGCCAGTAGGGCCGGGACTTTCAATGAGCGGTTCTTC.